The subject of this entry is one TCR beta chain. The antigen this receptor binds is unknown. No qualities accompany the bases; no much larger clone lies one base away. Sequences SQVTM (CDR1) and ANQGSEA (CDR2) are obtained from the germline V gene. The CDR3 spans 15 residues, from the cysteine through the phenylalanine. Just the 45-base CDR3 DNA is kept, in frame starting at base 1. V is cut back by 5 bases and J by 1 base, with 6 bases in the junction unmatched. Library construction relied on 5' RACE. The data were produced on an Illumina HiSeq 2000. A universal primer binding site was introduced by template switching, and a unique molecular identifier was present in the final cDNA, enabling accurate counting of TCR cDNA molecules. Specific primers in the conserved constant-segment region were used to synthesize first-strand cDNA for TCR alpha and beta chains. To control for contamination, every cDNA library carried two barcodes: a SMART-Mk sample barcode plus Illumina barcodes. TruSeq adapter sequences along with Illumina sample barcodes were introduced in two successive PCR steps. TCR alpha and beta cDNA libraries were sequenced on the Illumina HiSeq platform with custom primers. As for the original processing: MiGEC was used to process raw reads and extract unique molecular identifiers, and MiXCR was used to find CDR3 positions. For each individual, recombination models were inferred using an EM algorithm with the repgenHMM and IGoR tools. Shared clonotype analysis was performed with the tcR package in R, normalizing sharing by the product of cloneset sizes. To study raw recombination without the effects of thymic and clonal selection, out-of-frame nonproductive sequences were analyzed. TCRdb ran its own pipeline on the public reads, namely fastp trimming at Q25 and MiXCR clone calling, and kept in-frame beta chains. For every CDR3 protein sequence, its rows merge into one entry that carries the most common genes and DNA. The V and J calls shown here were made by TCRdb, not taken from the authors' results. This sample lists more than 400,000 distinct CDR3 sequences; nearly 15% were detected once. The top ten clones comprise about 0.4% of the sample.

Only healthy Caucasian donors were included. The twin cohort comprised three pairs of female monozygotic twins, all aged roughly 18 to 30 years. CD4+ and CD8+ T cell populations were isolated with positive isolation kits from Invitrogen. The data originate from a study of identical twins (dated by TCRdb to 2016 to 2018). In terms of the full investigation: The study deep-sequenced TCR alpha and beta repertoires from monozygotic twins, unrelated adults of various ages and cord blood to test whether fetal clonotypes persist. To rule out contamination, replicate twin experiments were performed at different times with different library preparation protocols. What the study reported, not specific to this receptor: Out-of-frame TCR alpha sharing in monozygotic twins was systematically underestimated by recombination models, whereas sharing between unrelated individuals was in agreement with the recombination models. Because the same donors could not be followed over many years, the conclusions depended on cross-sectional statistical analysis. Abundant cord blood beta clonotypes carried fewer insertions; young adult naive repertoires showed a weaker similar trend, while memory repertoires showed none. A weaker excess of twin sharing was found in beta out-of-frame sequences because the signal-to-noise ratio was lowered by fewer shared sequences. Compared with coincidental sharing between unrelated individuals, out-of-frame TCR alpha sequences shared between twins showed an excess of sequences with low generation probability. Zero-insertion analyses could be partly confounded by invariant T cells such as MAIT and iNKT, although diverse VJ usage argued against such confounding for most clonotypes.

The same sample was also used in a study of yellow fever vaccine responses in identical twins. The second publication reports: The authors reported that the T cell response to vaccination in identical twins appeared partly convergent and partly personalized. The study precisely tracked vaccine-responding T cell clones in identical twins.

This sequence originates from a woman aged 18-29 years in good health. Sequencing was done on a sample of CD4+ T cells sorted from blood. The rearrangement combines TRBV29-1 with TRBJ2-1; 9 bases in the junction line up with TRBD1. The DNA sequence reads TGCAGCGTTACCTCCGGGACAGGGTCCTACAATGAGCAGTTCTTC. It codes for CSVTSGTGSYNEQFF.